This T cell receptor (beta chain) was sequenced during a study of T cell responses to AZD1222 COVID-19 vaccine. TCRdb's copy holds only in-frame clones and misses some; the assay was immunoSEQ multiplex PCR. The table records 150,000 or so clones, approximately 93% of them present only once. The CDR3 consists of 15 residues. J was trimmed by 0 bases and V by 6 bases; bases with no gene match: 5. The germline CDR1 and CDR2 sequences are MNHEY and SVGAGI. The sequences come from peripheral blood, collected on day 0 of AZD1222 vaccination. This receptor was taken from an adult in good health. The genes are TRBV6-5 and TRBJ1-5; 7 bases are a match to TRBD1. CDR3 sequence reads: CASRAGGNSNQPQHF. The CDR3 DNA reads as TGTGCCAGCAGGGCAGGGGGAAATAGCAATCAGCCCCAGCATTTT.